This T cell receptor beta chain was observed in a study of early T cells in non-severe SARS-CoV-2 infection. Study at large: Whole-blood bulk RNA, unsorted, was sequenced, and chains were unpaired.

In this sample, this clonotype turned up many times. Its antigen is undetermined. Germline lookup yields CDR1 DFQATT and CDR2 SNEGSKA (reference sequence). V was clipped by 4 bases and J by 8 bases; unmatched bases: 11. This CDR3 comprises 14 residues. Individual cDNA molecules received unique molecular identifiers during library preparation. TCRdb passed the 5' RACE reads through MiXCR, listing each CDR3 protein once. The repertoire consists of about 80,000 distinct CDR3 sequences, with 9.5% to 15% occurring once and the leading ten covering roughly a sixth. Study-wide results and limits: VDJdb matches were skewed toward anti-spike CD8 T cell responses.

This clonotype was sampled from an adult who was a healthcare worker with PCR-confirmed SARS-CoV-2 infection or an uninfected control (not recorded which). The donor label of this sample is uncertain. The specimen was whole blood, collected at baseline. The chain links TRBV20-1 to TRBJ1-2; 9 positions agree with TRBD1. CDR3 DNA: TGCAGTGCTATAGAGGGACAGGGTTATATCGGCTACACCTTC. Translating gives CSAIEGQGYIGYTF.